This T cell receptor (beta chain) was profiled in a study of shared clonotypes between healthy human individuals. CD45RO-negative, CCR7-positively selected cells formed the naive CD8 fraction, excluding terminally differentiated effector memory CD45RA+ cells. The protocol was immunoSEQ multiplex PCR, while the TCRdb copy is restricted to in-frame clones and leaves out a portion. The repertoire includes millions of clones, 93% of them detected once, and more than 1.5% sits in the top ten. About this clone: Antigen unknown.

Germline loops: CDR1 SGHVS, CDR2 FQNEAQ. V trimming: 0 bases; J trimming: 2 bases; junction bases outside the gene matches: 10. The CDR3 is 18 amino acids. Study results and caveats: Generally, naive subsets (rather than memory subsets) showed larger estimated richness. Genetic and exposure-history diversity was limited by the few donors.

This receptor was identified in a man aged 18 to 29 in good health. Some clones in this sample may be carry-over from other donors' samples. V gene TRBV7-8 combines with J gene TRBJ2-5, with 9 bases that match TRBD2. Sequenced input: naive CD8+ T cells from PBMCs. The CDR3 sequence: CASSLALLTSGTQETQYF. The CDR3 DNA reads as TGTGCCAGCAGCTTAGCGCTTCTGACTAGCGGAACGCAAGAGACCCAGTACTTC.